This TCR beta chain was recorded in a study of T-cell memory formation after mild COVID-19. Study in general: Largely donor-specific TCR clusters were found. Study-wide points: Clones contracting day 15 to 85 were balanced CD4/CD8; later expanders leaned CD4+. Certain responding clones were present in pre-infection memory, suggesting participation of cross-reactive memory.

To note about this clonotype: The antigen is undetermined.

TCRdb independently ran MiXCR on the 5' RACE reads; one entry per CDR3 protein. Among about 140,000 distinct CDR3 sequences listed, around 13% were seen once. CDR3 size: 13 residues. Deletions cut 5 bases from V and 8 bases from J, with 11 bases between. Germline V gene data show CDR1 as SGDLS and CDR2 as YYNGEE. The sequenced sample consisted of PBMCs or a T cell subset sorted from them (not recorded which). The chain uses TRBV9 and TRBJ1-6, with D possibly TRBD1 on 5 matching bases. The clonotype was recovered from an adult woman who had mild COVID-19 (a few samples of this study predate the infection). Cell type and time point are not known. The CDR3 DNA reads TGTGCCAGCAGTCCAAGACAGTATTCACCCCTCCACTTT. It is translated as CASSPRQYSPLHF.